Detailed here is one TCR beta chain. The antigen is undetermined. TCRdb ran MiXCR on the 5' RACE reads and lists one entry per CDR3 protein. The sample consists of over 70,000 distinct CDR3 sequences, roughly an eighth of them appearing once. The sample is drawn from a study of T-cell memory formation after mild COVID-19. General study results and limits: Some clones that responded were present in memory (sampled pre-infection), which suggests cross-reactive memory joined.

The CDR3 length is 16 residues. The ends lost 3 bases at V and 6 bases at J; junction bases unmatched: 8. The V gene's germline CDR1 is ENHRY and CDR2 SYGVKD. This clonotype originated in an adult woman who had mild COVID-19 (a few samples of this study predate the infection). Cell type and time point are not known. This chain uses TRBV10-3 with TRBJ2-1, with TRBD2 identical over 10 bases. Sequenced: PBMCs or a T cell subset sorted from them (not recorded which). CDR3 nucleotide sequence: TGTGCCATCAGTGATCACCCCACTAGCGGGACCAATGAGCAGTTCTTC. Its protein is CAISDHPTSGTNEQFF.